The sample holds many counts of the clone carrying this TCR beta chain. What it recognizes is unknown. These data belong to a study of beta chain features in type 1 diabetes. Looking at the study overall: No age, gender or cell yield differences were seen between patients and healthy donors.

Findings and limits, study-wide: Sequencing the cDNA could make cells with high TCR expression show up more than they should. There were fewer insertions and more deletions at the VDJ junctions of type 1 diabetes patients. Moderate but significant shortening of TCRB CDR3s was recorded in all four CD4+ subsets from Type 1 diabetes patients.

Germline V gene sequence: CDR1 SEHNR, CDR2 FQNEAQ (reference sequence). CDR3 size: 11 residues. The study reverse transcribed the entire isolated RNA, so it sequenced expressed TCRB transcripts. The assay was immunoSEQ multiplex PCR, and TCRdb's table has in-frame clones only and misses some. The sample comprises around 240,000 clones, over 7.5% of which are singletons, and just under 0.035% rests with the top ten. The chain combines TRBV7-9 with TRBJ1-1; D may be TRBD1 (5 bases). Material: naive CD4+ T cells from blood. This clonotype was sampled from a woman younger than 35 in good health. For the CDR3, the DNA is TGTGCTACGGGGGGGAGCACTGAAGCTTTCTTT. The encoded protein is CATGGSTEAFF.